Below, 5 T cell receptor beta chains from the same sample are listed, as sequenced in a study of shared clonotypes between healthy human individuals. CD8 cells classed as naive were CD45RO-negative and positively selected for CCR7, excluding terminally differentiated effector memory CD45RA+ cells. Generated by immunoSEQ multiplex PCR, the TCRdb table keeps only in-frame clones and is missing some. The sample has nearly 600,000 clones; just under 97% are singletons. Input material: naive CD8+ T cells sorted from blood. All receptors derive from a woman aged 25-40 years in good health.

The J gene is TRBJ2-1, the V gene TRBV5-1; tentatively, D is TRBD1 or TRBD2 (9 bases each). V dropped 3 bases and J dropped 5 bases, with 21 bases sitting between them. The CDR3 is 17 amino acids. Germline-derived CDR1 and CDR2 are SGHRS and YFSETQ. This chain's CDR3 is CASSSLQGASGNNEQFF. CDR3 DNA: TGCGCCAGCAGCTCTTTACAGGGGGCTAGCGGGAACAATGAGCAGTTCTTC.

J is TRBJ2-2 and V is TRBV5-1; 9 bases line up with TRBD2. The CDR3 has 15 residues. Germline CDR1 SGHRS, CDR2 YFSETQ. Germline trimming cut 4 bases from V and 7 bases from J; bases unmatched to any gene: 8. The CDR3 sequence: CASSPPGGRGGELFF. The DNA for the CDR3 is TGCGCCAGCAGCCCCCCTGGCGGGAGGGGCGGGGAGCTGTTTTTT.

The chain has TRBV2 and TRBJ2-7; D possibly corresponds to TRBD1 (7 bases). The CDR3 is 15 amino acids. The germline V gene encodes CDR1 SNHLY and CDR2 FYNNEI. Between the trimmed V and J ends, which lost 7 bases and 2 bases, there was a span of 18 bases. Here the CDR3 reads CASTPGGQGAYEQYF. DNA for the CDR3: TGTGCCAGCACCCCTGGAGGGCAGGGGGCCTACGAGCAGTACTTC.

The chain links TRBV19 to TRBJ1-1; D gene uncertain. V lost 1 base to trimming and J lost 7 bases, with 7 bases between them. Germline CDR1 is LNHDA and CDR2 is SQIVND (reference sequence). The CDR3 has 12 amino acids. CDR3 loop: CASSIGWGEAFF. Here the CDR3 DNA reads TGTGCCAGTAGTATAGGATGGGGTGAAGCTTTCTTT.

J is TRBJ1-1 and V is TRBV4-1, with D tentatively TRBD1 (6 bases). Germline CDR1 MGHRA, CDR2 YSYEKL. The CDR3 totals 14 residues. V lost 4 bases and J lost 2, with 11 bases in between. CDR3 coding DNA: TGCGCCAGCAGCCGCGTACAGGGTAACACTGAAGCTTTCTTT. It is translated as CASSRVQGNTEAFF.